This entry lists 13 T cell receptor beta chains sequenced from one sample in a study of T cell changes during pregnancy in multiple sclerosis. Only in-frame clones appear in the TCRdb table, and some are missing; sequencing was by immunoSEQ multiplex PCR. Of 85,000 to 130,000 clones listed, almost 95% are singletons. This sample comprised peripheral blood, obtained before pregnancy. These receptor sequences come from a female donor with multiple sclerosis, enrolled in a pregnancy study.

This clone has more than one count but fewer than ten. The chain uses TRBV2 and TRBJ2-7, with 8 bases aligning to TRBD1. CDR3 length: 14 residues. V was clipped by 2 bases and J by 8 bases; unmatched bases: 8. Germline-derived CDR1 and CDR2 are SNHLY and FYNNEI. The CDR3 coding sequence is TGTGCCAGCAGTGAATTGGGGCAGGGGGCGAAGCAGTACTTC. It yields the protein CASSELGQGAKQYF.

J is TRBJ2-2 and V is TRBV29-1, with a weak D call TRBD2 (6 bases). Trimming removed 6 bases from V and 4 bases from J, with 18 bases in between. The CDR3 consists of 15 residues. Germline CDR1 and CDR2: SQVTM and ANQGSEA. Here the CDR3 reads CSVQRGEARTGELFF. The CDR3 DNA reads as TGCAGCGTCCAACGAGGGGAGGCGCGCACCGGGGAGCTGTTTTTT.

This chain links TRBV4-2 with TRBJ2-2; TRBD2 might be the D (6 bases). Germline V gene lookup returns CDR1 LGHNA and CDR2 YNFKEQ. This CDR3 is built from 16 residues. V was pared by 1 base and J by 5 bases, with 14 bases between. The DNA of the CDR3 is TGTGCCAGCAGCCAAGTAAAAGGGGCGGGGACCGGGGAGCTGTTTTTT. Translating it yields CASSQVKGAGTGELFF.

The V call is TRBV10-1, the J call TRBJ2-1; 9 bases line up with TRBD2. This CDR3 has 13 residues. Germline CDR1 WNHNN, CDR2 SYGVQD (reference sequence). After removal of 4 bases from V and 8 bases from J, the junction contained 3 bases not matched to a gene. In DNA, the CDR3 is TGCGCCAGCAGTGGTAGCGGGAGTGATGAGCAGTTCTTC. It yields the protein CASSGSGSDEQFF.

This rearrangement joins TRBV5-1 to TRBJ2-1, with 8 bases matching TRBD2. This CDR3 spans 15 amino acids. Trimming took 8 bases from V and 3 from J; bases not matched to a gene: 10. The germline gives CDR1 SGHRS, CDR2 YFSETQ. The CDR3, as DNA: TGCGCCAGTAAGGCCGGACTAGCTGACTACAATGAGCAGTTCTTC. This encodes CASKAGLADYNEQFF.

The chain has TRBV2 and TRBJ2-7, with TRBD2 as a possible D gene (5 bases). The CDR3 covers 15 residues. V dropped 6 bases and J dropped 3 bases, with 18 bases sitting between them. Germline V lookup: CDR1 SNHLY, CDR2 FYNNEI. The CDR3 DNA follows: TGTGCCAGCAGAAGCTCCTACCTAGCTAGCTACGAGCAGTACTTC. It codes for CASRSSYLASYEQYF.

The gene calls are TRBV7-2 and TRBJ2-7, with D possibly TRBD1 on 5 matching bases. The germline V and J ends were trimmed by 5 bases and 3 bases, with 14 bases remaining between them. The CDR3 sequence is 14 residues long. Germline CDR1 SGHTA, CDR2 FQGNSA. The CDR3 loop reads CASSPSQVHYEQYF. The DNA of the CDR3 is TGTGCCAGCAGCCCCTCACAGGTTCACTACGAGCAGTACTTC.

The chain is built from TRBV5-4 and TRBJ1-1; tentative D call: TRBD1 (5 bases). CDR1 is SGHNT, CDR2 YYREEE, per germline (reference sequence). This CDR3 has 16 residues. V lost 4 bases to trimming and J lost 1 base, with 17 bases between them. The CDR3 protein is CASSQSYRTSNTEAFF. CDR3 nucleotide sequence: TGTGCCAGCAGCCAAAGCTACAGGACCTCGAACACTGAAGCTTTCTTT.

The chain recombines TRBV4-2 with TRBJ2-7; 10 bases agree with TRBD1. CDR1 and CDR2 (germline): LGHNA, YNFKEQ. With 0 bases clipped from V and 6 bases from J, the junction kept 11 bases outside the gene matches. The CDR3 is made up of 17 amino acids. The DNA for the CDR3 is TGTGCCAGCAGCCAAGATGGTCGGGGGACAGGGGCCAGCGAGCAGTACTTC. Its translation: CASSQDGRGTGASEQYF.

The rearrangement links TRBV4-1 to TRBJ2-7; D might be TRBD2 (5 bases). Trimming removed 7 bases from V and 4 bases from J, with 11 bases in between. Germline V gene lookup returns CDR1 MGHRA and CDR2 YSYEKL. The CDR3 sequence is 12 residues long. The CDR3 protein is CASKGLAYEQYF. The DNA of the CDR3 is TGCGCCAGCAAAGGACTTGCTTACGAGCAGTACTTC.

This clone was recorded once. The chain recombines TRBV30 with TRBJ2-4; possible D gene TRBD1, 6 bases. CDR1 is GTSNPN, CDR2 SVGIG, per germline (reference sequence). CDR3 size: 13 residues. V lost 5 bases to trimming and J lost 4 bases, with 12 bases between them. The DNA for the CDR3 is TGTGCCTGGGGGCTAGGGGGAAAAAACATTCAGTACTTC. Protein: CAWGLGGKNIQYF. Drawing the rest from reference TRBV30 and TRBJ2-4, the complete variable domain is SQTIHQWPATLVQPVGSPLSLECTVEGTSNPNLYWYRQAAGRGLQLLFYSVGIGQISSEVPQNLSASRPQDRQFILSSKKLLLSDSGFYLCAWGLGGKNIQYFGAGTRLSVL.

This clone was found once. The J gene is TRBJ1-2, the V gene TRBV29-1, with a tentative D call TRBD1 (5 bases). Deletions cut 7 bases from V and 3 bases from J, with 12 bases between. This CDR3 region has 12 residues. The germline CDR1 and CDR2 sequences are SQVTM and ANQGSEA. In DNA form, the CDR3 reads TGCAGCGCCGTCGGGGGGGACTATGGCTACACCTTC. Translation: CSAVGGDYGYTF. The whole variable domain, remainder taken from reference TRBV29-1 and TRBJ1-2, is SAVISQKPSRDICQRGTSLTIQCQVDSQVTMMFWYRQQPGQSLTLIATANQGSEATYESGFVIDKFPISRPNLTFSTLTVSNMSPEDSSIYLCSAVGGDYGYTFGSGTRLTVV.

The genes are TRBV7-2 and TRBJ1-2; 9 positions agree with TRBD1. Germline trimming cut 4 bases from V and 8 bases from J; bases unmatched to any gene: 8. Germline V gene lookup returns CDR1 SGHTA and CDR2 FQGNSA. The CDR3 loop spans 14 amino acids. CDR3 region: CASSSDRGRWGYTF. The CDR3 nucleotides are TGTGCCAGCAGCTCAGACAGGGGGAGATGGGGCTACACCTTC.